This T cell receptor beta chain was sequenced during a study of CXCR3-negative and CXCR3-positive naive CD8 T cells. The study, taken as a whole, reports: Freshly isolated PBMCs were used in most assays, given partial CXCR3 loss after freezing. More hydrophobic TRB CDR3s occurred in CXCR3-positive than in CXCR3-negative naive cells. For naive cells, CXCR3-negative and CXCR3-positive subsets had similar TRBV-TRBJ usage; for memory cells, usage differed.

Triplicate sorts of some 300,000 cells per CD8+ subset. This CDR3 is built from 15 residues. Looked up from germline, CDR1 is LNHNV and CDR2 is YYDKDF (reference sequence). With respect to this clonotype: Its cognate antigen is unknown.

TRB cDNA libraries were made by UMI-labeled 5' RACE. From its re-call of the 5' RACE reads, TCRdb lists each CDR3 protein once, without DNA. This listing includes tens of thousands of distinct CDR3 sequences. V gene TRBV15 combines with J gene TRBJ1-2; TCRdb selects TRBD1, and the lack of DNA leaves this call unchecked. Source material: naive CXCR3- CD8+ T cells from blood. As to subset: CD45RO-CCR7+CD27+CD95- naive CD8+ T cells lacking CXCR3 (TNR3-). The source is a human donor in good health. Some clones in this sample may be carry-over from other donors' samples. The CDR3 is CATSRDGGQNYGYTF.